These T cell receptor beta chains were read from a single sample in a study of cytomegalovirus exposure and HLA in healthy donors. Sequencing was performed with immunoSEQ multiplex PCR; in TCRdb, only in-frame clones are kept and a portion is missing. The sample includes more than 80,000 clones, around 74% seen only once; the top ten take around 3%. The source material was PBMCs. The origin of the receptors is a female donor in good health and CMV-seropositive. Each CDR3 is given with its conserved first and last residue. D genes are given only for firm matches. The listing skips clone size in some rows; elsewhere it reads once, few, many or a size class.

V gene	CDR3 length	J gene	clone size	D gene	CDR3 DNA	CDR3 protein
TRBV6-6	15	TRBJ2-7	few	-	TGTGCCAGCAGCCCTACGACAGGCCTCTCCTACGAGCAGTACTTC	CASSPTTGLSYEQYF
TRBV7-2	17	TRBJ2-7	few	TRBD1	TGTGCCAGCAGCCTCGTTCCGGGACAGGCAAGACCCTACGAGCAGTACTTC	CASSLVPGQARPYEQYF
TRBV18	15	TRBJ2-1	-	TRBD2	TGTGCCAGCTCACTACTAGCGGGAGTAGACAATGAGCAGTTCTTC	CASSLLAGVDNEQFF
TRBV7-2	15	TRBJ2-1	-	TRBD1	TGTGCCAGCAGCTCGGGACAGGGTACGAGGGGTGAGCAGTTCTTC	CASSSGQGTRGEQFF
TRBV4-2	16	TRBJ1-2	once	TRBD1	TGTGCCAGCAGCCAAGAGGGTCAGGGGGCAAACTATGGCTACACCTTC	CASSQEGQGANYGYTF
TRBV15	14	TRBJ2-3	-	TRBD2	TGTGCCACCAGCTTTCGGGGGGTCTTAGATACGCAGTATTTT	CATSFRGVLDTQYF
TRBV30	12	TRBJ1-1	-	-	TGTGCCTGGAGTGGGAACAGGCTGGAAGCTTTCTTT	CAWSGNRLEAFF
TRBV7-8	18	TRBJ1-2	-	-	TGTGCCAGCAGCCCGATGGAGGGGCAGCTCCAAACTAACTATGGCTACACCTTC	CASSPMEGQLQTNYGYTF
TRBV2	13	TRBJ2-2	once	TRBD1	TGTGCCGGCCGGGACAGTTTCACCGGGGAGCTGTTTTTT	CAGRDSFTGELFF
TRBV28	16	TRBJ2-5	-	-	TGTGCCAGCAGTCAGGCAGGGCCCCTCGACCAAGAGACCCAGTACTTC	CASSQAGPLDQETQYF
TRBV4-3	18	TRBJ2-2	-	TRBD1	TGCGCCAGCAGCCAAGATAGGGTCGGGACAGACCCCACCGGGGAGCTGTTTTTT	CASSQDRVGTDPTGELFF
TRBV6-5	15	TRBJ1-2	once	TRBD1	TGTGCCAGCGGTCCTTACCGCACAGGGGGATATGGCTACACCTTC	CASGPYRTGGYGYTF
TRBV30	13	TRBJ1-3	once	-	TGTGCCTGGGACGAGGGCTCTGGAAACACCATATATTTT	CAWDEGSGNTIYF
TRBV28	12	TRBJ2-1	-	-	TGTGCCAGCAGCGGGGTAGGGAATGAGCAGTTCTTC	CASSGVGNEQFF
TRBV5-4	12	TRBJ1-1	-	-	TGTGCCAGCAGCACAGCGAACACTGAAGCTTTCTTT	CASSTANTEAFF
TRBV6-6	16	TRBJ1-2	-	TRBD1	TGTGCCAGCAGTTACTCGGGGGCCCGACAGGGAGATGGCTACACCTTC	CASSYSGARQGDGYTF
TRBV19	15	TRBJ2-1	-	TRBD1	TGTGCCAGTAGTATTGGGGACAGGGCTTTCTATGAGCAGTTCTTC	CASSIGDRAFYEQFF
TRBV6-5	13	TRBJ1-2	-	-	TGTGCCAGCACCCCACGTCAGGGGATAGGCTACACCTTC	CASTPRQGIGYTF
TRBV15	13	TRBJ2-1	-	-	TGTGCCACCAGCAGAGACGCGGCTAGGGAGCAGTTCTTC	CATSRDAAREQFF
TRBV2	17	TRBJ2-4	-	TRBD2	TGTGCCAGCAAGGGTCTAGCGGGAAACTTGTCCAAAAACATTCAGTACTTC	CASKGLAGNLSKNIQYF
TRBV30	15	TRBJ2-5	-	TRBD2	TGTGCCTGGAGTATAAGCGGGGCTATCGGGGAGACCCAGTACTTC	CAWSISGAIGETQYF
TRBV28	11	TRBJ2-5	-	-	TGTGCCAGTGGGGCTCGTGGGACCCAGTACTTC	CASGARGTQYF
TRBV5-6	16	TRBJ2-7	once	TRBD2	TGTGCCAGCCAGCAGCAAGGGGCTAGCGGGGACTACGAGCAGTACTTC	CASQQQGASGDYEQYF
TRBV6-5	15	TRBJ2-5	-	TRBD1	TGTGCCAGCAGTTACTCGAAGGGGGCCCAAGAGACCCAGTACTTC	CASSYSKGAQETQYF
TRBV6-5	15	TRBJ1-3	-	TRBD1	TGTGCCAGCAGTCGGGACAGGGGGGCTGGAAACACCATATATTTT	CASSRDRGAGNTIYF
TRBV7-3	14	TRBJ2-2	-	-	TGTGCCAGCAGCTTAACAGGGGGCACCGGGGAGCTGTTTTTT	CASSLTGGTGELFF
TRBV10-1	14	TRBJ2-3	-	-	TGCGCCAGCAGTGAGTCCTTATTCGTAGATACGCAGTATTTT	CASSESLFVDTQYF
TRBV10-3	11	TRBJ2-5	once	TRBD1	TGTGCCACGACAGGGGAAGAGACCCAGTACTTC	CATTGEETQYF
TRBV10-3	16	TRBJ1-6	-	TRBD1	TGTGCCATCAGTGTGACAGGGCCCACCGTTAATTCACCCCTCCACTTT	CAISVTGPTVNSPLHF